The clone carrying this TCR beta chain was seen a few times. Its antigen is not identified. Template material for amplifying TCR beta CDR3 regions consisted of RNA transcripts. HTBI primers were the set used in a first-round RT-PCR of the TCR CDR3. TCRdb reprocessed the multiplex PCR reads via MiXCR and lists one record per CDR3 protein. The sample consists of about 840,000 distinct CDR3 sequences, roughly 40% of them appearing once. Roughly 10 ml of fresh peripheral blood supplied the PBMCs. The data were taken from a study of T cells in Graves' hyperthyroidism and ophthalmopathy. Study observations and caveats: A model of 13 V-J pairs discriminated ophthalmopathy from stable hyperthyroidism. Ophthalmopathy onset followed model prediction by a median approximately 6.2 months.

V lost 6 bases to trimming and J lost 8 bases; unmatched junction nucleotides: 12. This CDR3 contains 15 residues. Per germline, CDR1 SGHTA and CDR2 FQGNSA. Sequenced: blood. The source is a man younger than 35 with Graves' hyperthyroidism. The chain carries TRBV7-2 and TRBJ1-4, with 7 positions matching TRBD1. The CDR3 sequence: CASSFYPGTAEKLFF. Written as DNA, the CDR3 is TGTGCCAGCAGTTTCTATCCCGGGACAGCGGAAAAACTGTTTTTT. Full variable domain (rest looked up from reference TRBV7-2 and TRBJ1-4): GAGVSQSPSNKVTEKGKDVELRCDPISGHTALYWYRQSLGQGLEFLIYFQGNSAPDKSGLPSDRFSAERTGGSVSTLTIQRTQQEDSAVYLCASSFYPGTAEKLFFGSGTQLSVL.